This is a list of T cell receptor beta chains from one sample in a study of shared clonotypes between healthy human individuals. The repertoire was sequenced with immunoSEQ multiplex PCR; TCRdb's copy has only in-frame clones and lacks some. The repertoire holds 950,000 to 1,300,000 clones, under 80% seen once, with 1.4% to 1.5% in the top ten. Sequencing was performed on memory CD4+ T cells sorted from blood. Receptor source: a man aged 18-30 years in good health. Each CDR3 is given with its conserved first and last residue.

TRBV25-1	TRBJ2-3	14	CASTPSGGAGTQYF
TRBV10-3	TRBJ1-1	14	CAISESGGIAEAFF
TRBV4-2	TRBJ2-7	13	CASSPPGGLEQYF
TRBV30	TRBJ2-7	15	CAWVDRRKATYEQYF
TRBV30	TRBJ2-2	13	CAWRTQGPGELFF
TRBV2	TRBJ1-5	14	CASSDRGFGQPQHF
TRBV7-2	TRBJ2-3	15	CASSGDRVRTDTQYF
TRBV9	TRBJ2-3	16	CASSVAGQGAPDTQYF
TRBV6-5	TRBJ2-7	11	CASSTRDEQYF
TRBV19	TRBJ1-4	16	CASSDGLGATNEKLFF
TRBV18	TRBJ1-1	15	CASSPSDGASTEAFF